This TCR beta chain was sequenced for a study of blood T cell repertoires in COVID-19. This table comes from immunoSEQ multiplex PCR, and its TCRdb copy is limited to in-frame clones, with some not included. The data contain under 100,000 clones, 80% to 90% of them singletons. CDR3 size: 15 residues. Germline V lookup: CDR1 SGHRS, CDR2 YFSETQ. V lost 0 bases and J 0 bases, leaving 7 bases between the germline ends. The origin of this receptor is a man aged 50-60 years with acute or convalescent COVID-19. Sequenced: peripheral blood. The chain is built from TRBV5-1 and TRBJ2-1; possible D gene TRBD2, 5 bases. In DNA, the CDR3 is TGCGCCAGCAGCTTGGCGGGGTACTCCTACAATGAGCAGTTCTTC. It yields the protein CASSLAGYSYNEQFF.